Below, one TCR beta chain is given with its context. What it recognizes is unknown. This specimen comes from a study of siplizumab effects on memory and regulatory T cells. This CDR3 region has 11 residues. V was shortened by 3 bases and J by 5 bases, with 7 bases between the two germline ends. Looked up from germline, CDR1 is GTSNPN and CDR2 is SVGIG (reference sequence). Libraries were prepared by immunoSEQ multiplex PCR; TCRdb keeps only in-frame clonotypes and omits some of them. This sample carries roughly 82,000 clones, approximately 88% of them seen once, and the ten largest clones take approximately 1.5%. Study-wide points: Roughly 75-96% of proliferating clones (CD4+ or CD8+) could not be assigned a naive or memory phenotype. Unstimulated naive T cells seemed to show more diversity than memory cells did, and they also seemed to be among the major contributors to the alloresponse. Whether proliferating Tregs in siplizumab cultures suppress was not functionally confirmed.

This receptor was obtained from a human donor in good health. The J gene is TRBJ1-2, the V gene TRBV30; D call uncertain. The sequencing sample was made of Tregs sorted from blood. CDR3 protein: CAWSQRYGYTF. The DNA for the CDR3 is TGTGCCTGGAGCCAAAGATATGGCTACACCTTC. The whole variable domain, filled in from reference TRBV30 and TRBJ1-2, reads SQTIHQWPATLVQPVGSPLSLECTVEGTSNPNLYWYRQAAGRGLQLLFYSVGIGQISSEVPQNLSASRPQDRQFILSSKKLLLSDSGFYLCAWSQRYGYTFGSGTRLTVV.